The clone carrying this T cell receptor beta chain came up a few times. Its target is not known. TCRdb re-analysed the 5' RACE reads in MiXCR, keeping a single row per CDR3 protein. The table records about 560,000 distinct CDR3 sequences, roughly 20% of them present only once. These data originate in a study of T-cell memory formation after mild COVID-19. Study-wide context: Clustering of TCRs was largely donor specific.

Whole-study results and caveats: Clones contracting over day 15 to 85 were CD4/CD8 balanced, with later expanders leaning CD4+. Clonal second-wave expansions that peaked on day 37 had unconfirmed SARS-CoV-2 specificity.

There are 17 residues in the CDR3. Germline CDR1 reads DFQATT; CDR2 reads SNEGSKA (reference sequence). V dropped 0 bases and J dropped 0 bases, with 18 bases sitting between them. The TCR sequence derives from an adult woman who had mild COVID-19 (a few samples of this study predate the infection). Cell type and time point are not known. What was sequenced was PBMCs or a T cell subset sorted from them (not recorded which). The chain recombines TRBV20-1 with TRBJ2-7, with TRBD2 as a possible D gene (6 bases). For the CDR3, the DNA is TGCAGTGCTAGAGACGTCGCTCCTAGCGCCCGCTCCTACGAGCAGTACTTC. It translates to CSARDVAPSARSYEQYF.